This T cell receptor (beta chain) was identified in a study of blood T cell repertoires in COVID-19. For the study at large: There were acute and convalescent COVID-19 samples, and they came from the United States, Italy and Spain. T cells, B-cell-depleted T cells, or PBMCs supplied cDNA or gDNA.

Under the authors' procedure: How many nucleated cells were present was estimated from reference gene primer amplification. The table came from immunoSEQ multiplex PCR; TCRdb's copy has only in-frame clones and leaves some out. V, J and clone size were drawn from that table, and D and trimming were deduced from the DNA. The sample lists around 280,000 clones, 75% to 90% seen once, with about 2.2% in the top ten. V was clipped by 7 bases and J by 4 bases; unmatched bases: 12. Germline lookup yields CDR1 MNHEY and CDR2 SMNVEV (reference sequence). This CDR3 contains 15 residues. This TCR was recovered from a woman aged 50 to 65 who had recovered from COVID-19. The chain employs TRBV27 and TRBJ2-7, with TRBD2 matching over 8 bases. The specimen sequenced was peripheral blood. CDR3 coding DNA: TGTGCCAGCACCATTCCCCGGGAGGGCCCGTACGAGCAGTACTTC. Protein product: CASTIPREGPYEQYF.